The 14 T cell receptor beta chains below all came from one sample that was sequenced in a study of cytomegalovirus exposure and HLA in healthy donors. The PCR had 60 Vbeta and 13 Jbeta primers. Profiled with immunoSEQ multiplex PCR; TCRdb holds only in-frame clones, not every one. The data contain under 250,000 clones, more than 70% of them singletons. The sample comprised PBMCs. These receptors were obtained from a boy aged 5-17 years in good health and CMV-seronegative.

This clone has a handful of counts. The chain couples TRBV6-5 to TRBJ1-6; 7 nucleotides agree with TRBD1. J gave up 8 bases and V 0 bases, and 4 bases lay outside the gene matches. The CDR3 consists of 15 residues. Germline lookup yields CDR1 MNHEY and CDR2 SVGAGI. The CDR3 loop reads CASSYSRRGHSPLHF. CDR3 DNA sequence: TGTGCCAGCAGTTACTCGAGAAGGGGGCATTCACCCCTCCACTTT.

The CDR3 coding sequence is TGTGCCAGTAGCCAAGCTACAGGTACCACTGAAGCTTTCTTT. It specifies CASSQATGTTEAFF. The rearrangement links TRBV19 to TRBJ1-1, with D perhaps matching TRBD1 (5 bases). CDR1 and CDR2 (germline): LNHDA, SQIVND (reference sequence). The CDR3 length is 14 residues. V lost 6 bases and J 4 bases, leaving 15 bases between the germline ends.

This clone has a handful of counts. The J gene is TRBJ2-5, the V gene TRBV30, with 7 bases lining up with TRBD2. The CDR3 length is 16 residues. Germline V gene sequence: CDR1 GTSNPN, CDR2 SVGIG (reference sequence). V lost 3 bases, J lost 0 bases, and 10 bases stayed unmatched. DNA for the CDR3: TGTGCCTGGAGGCCCCCCCTAGCGGTTTACCAAGAGACCCAGTACTTC. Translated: CAWRPPLAVYQETQYF.

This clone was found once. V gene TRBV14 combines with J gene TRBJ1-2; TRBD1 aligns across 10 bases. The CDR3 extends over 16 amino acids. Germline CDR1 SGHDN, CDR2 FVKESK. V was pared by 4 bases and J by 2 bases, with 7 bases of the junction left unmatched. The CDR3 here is CASSRTRTGGNYGYTF. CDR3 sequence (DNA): TGTGCCAGCAGCCGGACTAGGACAGGGGGAAACTATGGCTACACCTTC.

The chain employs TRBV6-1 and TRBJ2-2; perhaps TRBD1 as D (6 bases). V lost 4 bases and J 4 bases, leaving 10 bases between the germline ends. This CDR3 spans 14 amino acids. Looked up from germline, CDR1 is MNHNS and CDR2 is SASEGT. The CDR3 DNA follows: TGTGCCAGCAGTGCGGGGACAAGCACCGGGGAGCTGTTTTTT. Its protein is CASSAGTSTGELFF.

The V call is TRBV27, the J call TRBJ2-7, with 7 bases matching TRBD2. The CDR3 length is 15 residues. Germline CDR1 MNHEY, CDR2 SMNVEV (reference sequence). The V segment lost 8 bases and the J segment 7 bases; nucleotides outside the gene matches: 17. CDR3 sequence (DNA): TGTGCCAGCGGGGATCGACGGGGAGGGATTGGTGAGCAGTACTTC. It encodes CASGDRRGGIGEQYF.

In DNA form, the CDR3 reads TGTGCCAGCAGTTTCCCACAGGGGACGGCTAATGAAAAACTGTTTTTT. Translation gives CASSFPQGTANEKLFF. The rearrangement links TRBV27 to TRBJ1-4; 7 bases line up with TRBD1. There are 16 residues in the CDR3. Germline CDR1 and CDR2: MNHEY and SMNVEV (reference sequence). With 3 bases clipped from V and 3 bases from J, the junction kept 7 bases outside the gene matches.

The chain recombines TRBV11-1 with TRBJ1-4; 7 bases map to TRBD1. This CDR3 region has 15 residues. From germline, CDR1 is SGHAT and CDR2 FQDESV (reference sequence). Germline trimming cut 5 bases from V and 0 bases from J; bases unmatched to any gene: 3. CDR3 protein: CASSATGATNEKLFF. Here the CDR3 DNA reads TGTGCCAGCAGCGCCACAGGGGCAACTAATGAAAAACTGTTTTTT.

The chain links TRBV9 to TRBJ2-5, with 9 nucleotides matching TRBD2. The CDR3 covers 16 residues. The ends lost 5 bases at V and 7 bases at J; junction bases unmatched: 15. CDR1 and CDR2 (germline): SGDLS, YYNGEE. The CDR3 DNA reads TGTGCCAGCAGTAAAGAAACCTTAGCGGGAGTTGGGACCCAGTACTTC. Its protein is CASSKETLAGVGTQYF. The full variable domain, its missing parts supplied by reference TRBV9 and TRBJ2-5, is DSGVTQTPKHLITATGQRVTLRCSPRSGDLSVYWYQQSLDQGLQFLIQYYNGEERAKGNILERFSAQQFPDLHSELNLSSLELGDSALYFCASSKETLAGVGTQYFGPGTRLLVL.

The CDR3 is CASSLEGGRSTDTQYF. The CDR3 region has the DNA TGTGCCAGCAGCTTAGAGGGCGGGAGGAGCACAGATACGCAGTATTTT. V usage is TRBV7-2 and J usage is TRBJ2-3; 8 nucleotides match TRBD2. The J segment lost 0 bases and the V segment lost 1 base, leaving 3 bases of the junction unmatched. The CDR3 runs 16 residues. Germline-derived CDR1 and CDR2 are SGHTA and FQGNSA.

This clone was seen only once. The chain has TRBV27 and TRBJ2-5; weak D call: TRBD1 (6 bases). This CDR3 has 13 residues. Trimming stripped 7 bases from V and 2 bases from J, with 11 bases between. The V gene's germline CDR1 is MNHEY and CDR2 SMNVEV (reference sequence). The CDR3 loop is CASIEGTQETQYF. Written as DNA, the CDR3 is TGTGCCAGCATTGAGGGGACACAAGAGACCCAGTACTTC.

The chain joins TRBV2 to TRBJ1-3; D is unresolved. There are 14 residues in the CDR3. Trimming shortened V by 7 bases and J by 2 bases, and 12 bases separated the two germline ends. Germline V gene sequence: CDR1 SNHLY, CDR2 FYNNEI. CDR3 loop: CASTIGRAGNTIYF. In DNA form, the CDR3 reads TGTGCCAGCACCATAGGCCGGGCTGGAAACACCATATATTTT.

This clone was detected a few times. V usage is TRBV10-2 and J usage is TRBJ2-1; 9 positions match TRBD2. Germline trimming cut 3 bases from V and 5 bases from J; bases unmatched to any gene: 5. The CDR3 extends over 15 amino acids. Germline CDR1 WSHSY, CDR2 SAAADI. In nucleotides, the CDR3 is TGCGCCAGCAGTGATGGACTAGCGCGACACAATGAGCAGTTCTTC. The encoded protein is CASSDGLARHNEQFF.

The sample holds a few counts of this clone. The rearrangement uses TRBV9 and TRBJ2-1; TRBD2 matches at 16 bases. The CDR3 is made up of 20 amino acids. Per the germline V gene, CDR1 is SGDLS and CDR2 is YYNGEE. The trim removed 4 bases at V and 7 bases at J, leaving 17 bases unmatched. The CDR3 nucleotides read TGTGCCAGCAGCTCAAGACGTCCCGGGACTAGCGGGAGGGCCTGGAATGAGCAGTTCTTC. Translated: CASSSRRPGTSGRAWNEQFF. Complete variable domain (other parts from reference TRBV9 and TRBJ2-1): DSGVTQTPKHLITATGQRVTLRCSPRSGDLSVYWYQQSLDQGLQFLIQYYNGEERAKGNILERFSAQQFPDLHSELNLSSLELGDSALYFCASSSRRPGTSGRAWNEQFFGPGTRLTVL.